This TCR beta chain was retrieved from a study of T cells after yellow fever vaccination. TCR cDNA, made by 5'RACE template switching, carried an added universal primer site and UMIs. Each CDR3 protein gets one entry after TCRdb re-called the 5' RACE reads with MiXCR. The data contain about 630,000 distinct CDR3 sequences, more than 9% of them singletons. Trimming removed 1 base from V and 14 bases from J, with 9 bases in between. Germline V lookup: CDR1 SGHDN, CDR2 FVKESK. The CDR3 runs 11 residues. The receptor comes from a man aged 25-45 years who received the YFV17D yellow fever vaccine. The chain couples TRBV14 to TRBJ2-1, with D unclear. The source was PBMCs, collected on the day of the yellow fever booster vaccination. CDR3 sequence reads: CASSQGLLEFF. DNA of the CDR3: TGTGCCAGCAGCCAAGGCCTCTTGGAGTTCTTC.